This T cell receptor (beta chain) derives from a study of blood T cell repertoires in COVID-19. In the study overall: The United States, Italy and Spain supplied acute and convalescent COVID-19 samples. PBMCs, B-cell-depleted T cells, or T cells provided the cDNA or gDNA that made up the material.

Points on this clone: A read error may account for a junction end that differs from germline.

This CDR3 region has 13 residues. Germline loops: CDR1 SGHAT, CDR2 FQNNGV. In the study's own analysis: Estimation of nucleated cell counts was performed using reference gene primer amplification. Profiled with immunoSEQ multiplex PCR; TCRdb holds only in-frame clones, not every one. The V and J calls and clone size were taken over from that table, and D and trimming were inferred from the DNA. The sample lists more than 85,000 clones, 88% occurring once. Sequencing was performed on peripheral blood. V usage is TRBV11-2 and J usage is TRBJ2-1; possibly TRBD2 for D (5 bases). This sequence originates from a woman aged 60-75 years with acute or convalescent COVID-19. The CDR3 DNA reads as TGTGCCAGCAGCCTAGACTATAACAATGAGCAGTTCTTC. It codes for CASSLDYNNEQFF.